The entry below gives a single T cell receptor (beta chain) sequence along with its context. The data derive from a study of T cells after yellow fever vaccination. TCRdb itself ran the 5' RACE reads through MiXCR, one entry per CDR3 protein. The sample holds about 370,000 distinct CDR3 sequences, roughly 10% seen once. The clonotype originates from a young man who received the YFV17D yellow fever vaccine. The source material was PBMCs, sampled on the day of the first yellow fever vaccination.

The CDR3 reads CAISEEGSKETQYF. DNA of the CDR3: TGTGCCATCAGTGAGGAGGGGAGTAAAGAGACCCAGTACTTC. The gene calls are TRBV10-3 and TRBJ2-5, with D perhaps matching TRBD1 or TRBD2 (5 bases each). V was shortened by 2 bases and J by 3 bases, with 10 bases between the two germline ends. CDR1 and CDR2 (germline): ENHRY, SYGVKD. The CDR3 runs 14 residues.